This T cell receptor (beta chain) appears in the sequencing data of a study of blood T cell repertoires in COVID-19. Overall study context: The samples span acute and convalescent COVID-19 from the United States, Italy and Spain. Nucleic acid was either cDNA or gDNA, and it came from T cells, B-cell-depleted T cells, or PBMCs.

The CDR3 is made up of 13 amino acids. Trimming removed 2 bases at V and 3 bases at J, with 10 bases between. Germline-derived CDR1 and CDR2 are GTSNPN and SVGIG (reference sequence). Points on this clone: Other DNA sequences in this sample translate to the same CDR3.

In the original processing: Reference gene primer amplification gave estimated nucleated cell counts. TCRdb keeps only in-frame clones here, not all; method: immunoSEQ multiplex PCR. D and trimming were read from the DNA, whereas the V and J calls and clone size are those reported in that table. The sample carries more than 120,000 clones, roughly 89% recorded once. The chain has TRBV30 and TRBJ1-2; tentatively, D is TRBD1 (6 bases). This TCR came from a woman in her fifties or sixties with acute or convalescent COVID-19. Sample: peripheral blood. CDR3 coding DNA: TGTGCCTGGAGTCCACAGGGATACTATGGCTACACCTTC. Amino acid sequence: CAWSPQGYYGYTF. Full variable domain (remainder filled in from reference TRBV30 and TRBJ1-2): SQTIHQWPATLVQPVGSPLSLECTVEGTSNPNLYWYRQAAGRGLQLLFYSVGIGQISSEVPQNLSASRPQDRQFILSSKKLLLSDSGFYLCAWSPQGYYGYTFGSGTRLTVV.